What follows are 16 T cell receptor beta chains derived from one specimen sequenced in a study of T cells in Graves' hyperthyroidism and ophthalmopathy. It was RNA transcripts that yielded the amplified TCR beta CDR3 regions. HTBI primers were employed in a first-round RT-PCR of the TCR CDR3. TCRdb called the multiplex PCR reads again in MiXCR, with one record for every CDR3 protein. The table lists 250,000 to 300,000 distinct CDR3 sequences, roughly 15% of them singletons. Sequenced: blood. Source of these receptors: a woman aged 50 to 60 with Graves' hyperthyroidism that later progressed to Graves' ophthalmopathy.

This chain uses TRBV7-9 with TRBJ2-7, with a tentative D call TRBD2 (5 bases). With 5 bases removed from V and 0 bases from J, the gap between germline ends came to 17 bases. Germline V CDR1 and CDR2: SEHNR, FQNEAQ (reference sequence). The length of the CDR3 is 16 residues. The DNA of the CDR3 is TGTGCCAGCAGCCAAAAAAATATCGGAGGCTCCTACGAGCAGTACTTC. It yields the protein CASSQKNIGGSYEQYF.

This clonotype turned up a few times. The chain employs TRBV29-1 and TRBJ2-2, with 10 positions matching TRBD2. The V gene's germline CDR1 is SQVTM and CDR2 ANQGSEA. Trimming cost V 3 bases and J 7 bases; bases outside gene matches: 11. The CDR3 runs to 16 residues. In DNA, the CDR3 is TGCAGCGTTGAGTGCCCCGCGCTAGCGGGAGTCGGGGAGCTGTTTTTT. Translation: CSVECPALAGVGELFF.

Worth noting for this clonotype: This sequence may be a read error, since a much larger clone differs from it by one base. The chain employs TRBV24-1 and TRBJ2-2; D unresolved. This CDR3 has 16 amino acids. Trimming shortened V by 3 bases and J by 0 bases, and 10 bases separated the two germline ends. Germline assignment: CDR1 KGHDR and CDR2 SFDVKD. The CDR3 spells CATSDRRKTNTGELFF. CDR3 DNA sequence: TGTGCCACCAGTGATCGCAGGAAGACGAACACCGGGGAGCTGTTTTTT.

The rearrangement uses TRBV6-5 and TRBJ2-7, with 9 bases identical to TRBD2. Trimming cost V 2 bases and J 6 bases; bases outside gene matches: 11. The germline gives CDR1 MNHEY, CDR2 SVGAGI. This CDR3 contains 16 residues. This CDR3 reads CASSYTFAGGPFEQYF. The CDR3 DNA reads TGTGCCAGCAGTTACACTTTTGCGGGAGGGCCATTCGAGCAGTACTTC.

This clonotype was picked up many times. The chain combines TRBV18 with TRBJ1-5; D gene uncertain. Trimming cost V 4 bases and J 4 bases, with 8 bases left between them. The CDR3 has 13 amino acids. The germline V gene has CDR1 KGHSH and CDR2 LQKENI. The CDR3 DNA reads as TGTGCCAGCTCACGGGGTACTAATCAGCCCCAGCATTTT. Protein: CASSRGTNQPQHF.

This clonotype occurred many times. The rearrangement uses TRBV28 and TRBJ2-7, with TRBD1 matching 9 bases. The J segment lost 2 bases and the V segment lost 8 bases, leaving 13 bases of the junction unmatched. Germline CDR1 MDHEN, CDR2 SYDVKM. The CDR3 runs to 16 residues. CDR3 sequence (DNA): TGTGCCAGCCTCTTGAAACCGGGACAGGGTGCCTACGAGCAGTACTTC. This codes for CASLLKPGQGAYEQYF.

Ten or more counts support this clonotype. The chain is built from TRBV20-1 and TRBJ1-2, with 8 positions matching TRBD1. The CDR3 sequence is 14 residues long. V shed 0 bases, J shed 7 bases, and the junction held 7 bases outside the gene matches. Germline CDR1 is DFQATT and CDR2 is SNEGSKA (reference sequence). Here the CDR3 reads CSARDRTGTGGYTF. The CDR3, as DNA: TGCAGTGCTAGAGACAGGACAGGGACTGGTGGCTACACCTTC.

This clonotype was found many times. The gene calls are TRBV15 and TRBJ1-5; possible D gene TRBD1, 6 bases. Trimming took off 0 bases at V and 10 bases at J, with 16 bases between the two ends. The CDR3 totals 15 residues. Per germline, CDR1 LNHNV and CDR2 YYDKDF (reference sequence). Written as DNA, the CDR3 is TGTGCCACCAGCAGAGATCGAGGGGGGACAAGTCCCCAGCATTTT. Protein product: CATSRDRGGTSPQHF.

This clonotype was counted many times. Written as DNA, the CDR3 is TGTGCCAGCAGCCACACAGGGGGACTGGATACGCAGTATTTT. It codes for CASSHTGGLDTQYF. The rearrangement links TRBV28 to TRBJ2-3; TRBD1 agrees at 8 bases. Trimming removed 6 bases from V and 6 bases from J; junction bases left unmatched: 8. The CDR3 spans 14 residues. CDR1 MDHEN and CDR2 SYDVKM come from the germline V gene.

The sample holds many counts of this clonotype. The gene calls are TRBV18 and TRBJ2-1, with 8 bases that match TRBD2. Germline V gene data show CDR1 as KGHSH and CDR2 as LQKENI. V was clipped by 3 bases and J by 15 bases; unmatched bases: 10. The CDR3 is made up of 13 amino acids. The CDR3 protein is CASSPGAGGPLFF. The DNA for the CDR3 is TGTGCCAGCTCACCGGGGGCGGGAGGTCCCCTGTTCTTC.

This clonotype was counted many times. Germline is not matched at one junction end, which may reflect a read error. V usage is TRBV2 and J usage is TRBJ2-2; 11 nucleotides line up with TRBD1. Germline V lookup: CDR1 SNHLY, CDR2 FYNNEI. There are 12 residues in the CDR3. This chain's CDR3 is CASSSGTGGLFF. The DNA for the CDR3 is TGTGCCAGCAGTTCCGGGACAGGGGGGCTGTTTTTT.

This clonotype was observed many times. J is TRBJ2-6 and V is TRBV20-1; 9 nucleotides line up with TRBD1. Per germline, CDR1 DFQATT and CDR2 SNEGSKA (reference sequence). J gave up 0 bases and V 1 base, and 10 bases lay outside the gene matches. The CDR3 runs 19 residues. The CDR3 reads CSARVPPGQGFSGANVLTF. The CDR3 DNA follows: TGCAGTGCTAGAGTTCCTCCGGGACAGGGCTTCTCTGGGGCCAACGTCCTGACTTTC.

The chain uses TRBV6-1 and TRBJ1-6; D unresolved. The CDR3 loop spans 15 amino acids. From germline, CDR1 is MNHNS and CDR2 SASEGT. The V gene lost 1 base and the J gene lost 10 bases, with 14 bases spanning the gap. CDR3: CASSEDPSRKSPLHF. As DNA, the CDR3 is TGTGCCAGCAGTGAAGATCCCTCCCGGAAATCACCCCTCCACTTT.

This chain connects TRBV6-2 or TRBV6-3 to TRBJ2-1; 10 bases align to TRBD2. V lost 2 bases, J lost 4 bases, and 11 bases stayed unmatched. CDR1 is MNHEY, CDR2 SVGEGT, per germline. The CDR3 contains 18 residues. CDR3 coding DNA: TGTGCCAGCAGTTACGAATACAGCGGGAGGGCCCATTACAATGAGCAGTTCTTC. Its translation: CASSYEYSGRAHYNEQFF.

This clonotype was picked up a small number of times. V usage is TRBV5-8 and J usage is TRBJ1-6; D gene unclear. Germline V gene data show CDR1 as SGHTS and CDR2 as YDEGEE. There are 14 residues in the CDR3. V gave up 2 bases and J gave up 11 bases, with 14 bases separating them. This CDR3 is CASSLGRSLTPLHF. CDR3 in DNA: TGTGCCAGCAGCTTAGGCCGAAGCTTAACACCCCTCCACTTT.

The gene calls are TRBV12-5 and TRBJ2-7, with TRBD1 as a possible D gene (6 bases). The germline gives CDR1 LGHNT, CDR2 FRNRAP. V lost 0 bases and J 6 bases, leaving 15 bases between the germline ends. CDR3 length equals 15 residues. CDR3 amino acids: CASGLVTSQGFEQYF. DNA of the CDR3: TGTGCTAGTGGTTTGGTAACCTCCCAGGGGTTCGAGCAGTACTTC.